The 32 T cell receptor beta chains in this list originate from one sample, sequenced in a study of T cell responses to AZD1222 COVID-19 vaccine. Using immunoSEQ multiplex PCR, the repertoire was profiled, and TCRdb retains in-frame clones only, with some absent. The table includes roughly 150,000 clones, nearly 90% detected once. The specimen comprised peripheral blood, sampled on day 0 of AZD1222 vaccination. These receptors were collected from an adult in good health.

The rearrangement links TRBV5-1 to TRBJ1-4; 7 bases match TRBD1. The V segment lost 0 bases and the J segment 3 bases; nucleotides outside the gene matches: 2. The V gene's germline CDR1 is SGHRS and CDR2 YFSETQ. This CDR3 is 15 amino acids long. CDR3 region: CASSLVGQANEKLFF. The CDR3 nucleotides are TGCGCCAGCAGCTTGGTAGGACAGGCTAATGAAAAACTGTTTTTT.

In DNA form, the CDR3 reads TGTGCCAGCAGCTTAGTATCGGGAGAGTACGAGCAGTACTTC. Translating it yields CASSLVSGEYEQYF. The V call is TRBV11-3, the J call TRBJ2-7, with a tentative D call TRBD2 (6 bases). The CDR3 is 14 residues long. Trimming took off 1 base at V and 4 bases at J, with 11 bases between the two ends. Germline lookup yields CDR1 SGHNT and CDR2 YENEEA.

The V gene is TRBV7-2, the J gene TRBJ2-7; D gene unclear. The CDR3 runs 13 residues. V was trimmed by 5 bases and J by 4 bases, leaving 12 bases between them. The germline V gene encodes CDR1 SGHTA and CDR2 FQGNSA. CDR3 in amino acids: CASSPITEYEQYF. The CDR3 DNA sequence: TGTGCCAGCAGCCCGATTACGGAATACGAGCAGTACTTC. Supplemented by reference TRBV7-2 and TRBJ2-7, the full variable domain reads GAGVSQSPSNKVTEKGKDVELRCDPISGHTALYWYRQSLGQGLEFLIYFQGNSAPDKSGLPSDRFSAERTGGSVSTLTIQRTQQEDSAVYLCASSPITEYEQYFGPGTRLTVT.

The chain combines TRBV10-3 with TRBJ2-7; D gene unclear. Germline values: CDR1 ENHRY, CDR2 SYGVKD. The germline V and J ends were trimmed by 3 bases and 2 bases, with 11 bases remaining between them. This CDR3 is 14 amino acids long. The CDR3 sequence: CAISEIGVAYEQYF. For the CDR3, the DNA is TGTGCCATCAGTGAAATAGGCGTCGCCTACGAGCAGTACTTC.

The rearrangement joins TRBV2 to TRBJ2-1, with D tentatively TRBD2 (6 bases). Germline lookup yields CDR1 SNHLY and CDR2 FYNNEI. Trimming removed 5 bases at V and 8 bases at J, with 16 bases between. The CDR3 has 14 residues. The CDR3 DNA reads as TGTGCCAGCAGTCCACACTCCACTAGCTATGAGCAGTTCTTC. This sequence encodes CASSPHSTSYEQFF. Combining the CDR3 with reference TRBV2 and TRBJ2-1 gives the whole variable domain EPEVTQTPSHQVTQMGQEVILRCVPISNHLYFYWYRQILGQKVEFLVSFYNNEISEKSEIFDDQFSVERPDGSNFTLKIRSTKLEDSAMYFCASSPHSTSYEQFFGPGTRLTVL.

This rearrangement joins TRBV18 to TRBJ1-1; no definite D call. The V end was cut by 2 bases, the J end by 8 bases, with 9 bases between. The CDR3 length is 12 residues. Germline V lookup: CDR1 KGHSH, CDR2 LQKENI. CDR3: CASSPISSEAFF. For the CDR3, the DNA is TGTGCCAGCTCACCAATTTCGTCCGAAGCTTTCTTT.

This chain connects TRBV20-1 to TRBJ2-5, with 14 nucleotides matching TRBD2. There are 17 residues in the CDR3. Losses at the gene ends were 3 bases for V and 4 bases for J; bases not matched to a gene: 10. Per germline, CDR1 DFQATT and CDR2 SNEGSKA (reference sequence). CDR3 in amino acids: CSASPSRLAGGGETQYF. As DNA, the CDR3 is TGCAGTGCTAGTCCCTCCCGACTAGCGGGAGGGGGAGAGACCCAGTACTTC.

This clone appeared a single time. The CDR3 nucleotides read TGTGCCAGCAGCCCCAGTGGACTCACAGATACGCAGTATTTT. Protein product: CASSPSGLTDTQYF. The chain joins TRBV7-2 to TRBJ2-3; a weak D match, TRBD2 (5 bases). Germline loops: CDR1 SGHTA, CDR2 FQGNSA. The CDR3 is 14 amino acids. The V end lost 5 bases, the J end lost 2 bases, and 11 bases lay between the germline ends.

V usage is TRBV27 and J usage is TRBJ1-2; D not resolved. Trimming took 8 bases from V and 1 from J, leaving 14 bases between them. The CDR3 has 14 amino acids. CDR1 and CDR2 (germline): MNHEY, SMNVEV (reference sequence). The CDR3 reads CASSLMGNNYGYTF. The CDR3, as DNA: TGTGCCAGCTCCCTAATGGGGAATAACTATGGCTACACCTTC.

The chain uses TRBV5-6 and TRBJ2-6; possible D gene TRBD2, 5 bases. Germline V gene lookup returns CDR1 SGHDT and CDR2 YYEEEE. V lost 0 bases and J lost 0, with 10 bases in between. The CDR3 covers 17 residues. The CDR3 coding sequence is TGTGCCAGCAGCTTGGAAGCGGCGAGCTCTGGGGCCAACGTCCTGACTTTC. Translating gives CASSLEAASSGANVLTF.

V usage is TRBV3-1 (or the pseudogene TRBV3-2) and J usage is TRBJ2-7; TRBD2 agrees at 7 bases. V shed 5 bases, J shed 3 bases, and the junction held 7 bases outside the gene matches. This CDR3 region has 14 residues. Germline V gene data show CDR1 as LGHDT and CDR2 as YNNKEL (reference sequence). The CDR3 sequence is CASSSLAAGYEQYF. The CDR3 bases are TGTGCCAGCAGCTCCCTAGCGGCAGGCTACGAGCAGTACTTC.

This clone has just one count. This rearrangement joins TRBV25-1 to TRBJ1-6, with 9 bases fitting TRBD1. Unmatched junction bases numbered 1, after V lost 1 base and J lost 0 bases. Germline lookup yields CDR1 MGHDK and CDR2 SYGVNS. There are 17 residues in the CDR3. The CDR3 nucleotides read TGTGCCAGCAGTGAATTGGACAGGGGCTCCTATAATTCACCCCTCCACTTT. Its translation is CASSELDRGSYNSPLHF.

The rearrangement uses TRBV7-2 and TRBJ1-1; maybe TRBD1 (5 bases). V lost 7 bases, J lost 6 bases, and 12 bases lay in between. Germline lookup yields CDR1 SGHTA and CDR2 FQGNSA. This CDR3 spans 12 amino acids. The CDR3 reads CASNRGGSEAFF. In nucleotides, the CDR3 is TGTGCCAGCAACCGGGGGGGATCTGAAGCTTTCTTT.

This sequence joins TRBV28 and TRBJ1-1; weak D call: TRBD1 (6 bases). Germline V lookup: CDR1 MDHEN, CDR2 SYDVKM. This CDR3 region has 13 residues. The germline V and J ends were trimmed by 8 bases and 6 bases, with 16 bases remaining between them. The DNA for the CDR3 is TGTGCCAGCCGGGGGGTCAGGGGAGCTGAAGCTTTCTTT. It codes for CASRGVRGAEAFF. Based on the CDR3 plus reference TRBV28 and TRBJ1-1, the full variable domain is DVKVTQSSRYLVKRTGEKVFLECVQDMDHENMFWYRQDPGLGLRLIYFSYDVKMKEKGDIPEGYSVSREKKERFSLILESASTNQTSMYLCASRGVRGAEAFFGQGTRLTVV.

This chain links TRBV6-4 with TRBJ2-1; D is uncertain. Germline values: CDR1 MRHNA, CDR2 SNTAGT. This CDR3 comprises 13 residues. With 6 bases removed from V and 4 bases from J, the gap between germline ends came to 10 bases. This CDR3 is CASRSTEYNEQFF. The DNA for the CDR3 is TGTGCCAGCAGATCTACAGAGTACAATGAGCAGTTCTTC.

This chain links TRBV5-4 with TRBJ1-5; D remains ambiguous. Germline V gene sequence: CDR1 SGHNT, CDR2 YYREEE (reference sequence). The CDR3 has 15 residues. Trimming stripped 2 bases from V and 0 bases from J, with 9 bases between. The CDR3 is CASSFGGISNQPQHF. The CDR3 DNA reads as TGTGCCAGCAGCTTTGGAGGGATTAGCAATCAGCCCCAGCATTTT. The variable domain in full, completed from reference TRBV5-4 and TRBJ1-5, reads ETGVTQSPTHLIKTRGQQVTLRCSSQSGHNTVSWYQQALGQGPQFIFQYYREEENGRGNFPPRFSGLQFPNYSSELNVNALELDDSALYLCASSFGGISNQPQHFGDGTRLSIL.

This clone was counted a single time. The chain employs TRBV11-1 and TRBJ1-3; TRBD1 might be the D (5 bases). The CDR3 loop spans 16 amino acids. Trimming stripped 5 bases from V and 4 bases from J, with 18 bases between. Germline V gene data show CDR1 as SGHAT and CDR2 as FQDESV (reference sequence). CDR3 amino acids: CASSEGRFVAGNTIYF. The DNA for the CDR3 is TGTGCCAGCAGCGAGGGACGGTTTGTCGCGGGAAACACCATATATTTT.

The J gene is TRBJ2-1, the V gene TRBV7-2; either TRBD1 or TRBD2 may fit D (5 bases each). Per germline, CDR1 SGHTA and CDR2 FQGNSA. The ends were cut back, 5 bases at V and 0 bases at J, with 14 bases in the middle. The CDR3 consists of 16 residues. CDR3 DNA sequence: TGTGCCAGCAGCCCCGGGGCAGGGAGCTCCTACAATGAGCAGTTCTTC. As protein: CASSPGAGSSYNEQFF. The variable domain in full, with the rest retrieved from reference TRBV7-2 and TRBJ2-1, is GAGVSQSPSNKVTEKGKDVELRCDPISGHTALYWYRQSLGQGLEFLIYFQGNSAPDKSGLPSDRFSAERTGGSVSTLTIQRTQQEDSAVYLCASSPGAGSSYNEQFFGPGTRLTVL.

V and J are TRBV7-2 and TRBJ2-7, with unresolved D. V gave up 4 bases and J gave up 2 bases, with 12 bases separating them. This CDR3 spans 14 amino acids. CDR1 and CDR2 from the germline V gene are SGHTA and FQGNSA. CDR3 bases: TGTGCCAGCAGCTATGCGCTAGGGACCTACGAGCAGTACTTC. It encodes CASSYALGTYEQYF.

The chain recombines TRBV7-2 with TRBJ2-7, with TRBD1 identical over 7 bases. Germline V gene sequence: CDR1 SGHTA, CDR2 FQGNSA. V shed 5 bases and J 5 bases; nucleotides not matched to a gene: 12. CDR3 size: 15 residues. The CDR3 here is CASSEGTARKNEQYF. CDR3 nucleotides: TGTGCCAGCAGCGAAGGGACAGCAAGAAAGAACGAGCAGTACTTC. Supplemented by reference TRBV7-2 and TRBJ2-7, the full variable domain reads GAGVSQSPSNKVTEKGKDVELRCDPISGHTALYWYRQSLGQGLEFLIYFQGNSAPDKSGLPSDRFSAERTGGSVSTLTIQRTQQEDSAVYLCASSEGTARKNEQYFGPGTRLTVT.

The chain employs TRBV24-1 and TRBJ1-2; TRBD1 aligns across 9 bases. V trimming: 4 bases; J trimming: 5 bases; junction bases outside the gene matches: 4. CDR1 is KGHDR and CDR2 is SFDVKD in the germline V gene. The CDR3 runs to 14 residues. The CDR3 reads CATSDSGQGYGYTF. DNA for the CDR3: TGTGCCACCAGTGACTCCGGACAGGGGTATGGCTACACCTTC.

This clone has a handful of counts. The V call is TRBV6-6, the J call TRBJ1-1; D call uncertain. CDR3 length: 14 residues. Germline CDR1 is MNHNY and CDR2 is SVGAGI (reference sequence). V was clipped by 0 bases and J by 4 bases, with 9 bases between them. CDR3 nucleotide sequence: TGTGCCAGCAGTTACTCGACCGGTGCCACTGAAGCTTTCTTT. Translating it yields CASSYSTGATEAFF.

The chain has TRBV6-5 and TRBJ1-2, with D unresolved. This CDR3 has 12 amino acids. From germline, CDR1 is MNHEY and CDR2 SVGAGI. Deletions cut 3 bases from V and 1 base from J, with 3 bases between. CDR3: CASSYHNYGYTF. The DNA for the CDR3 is TGTGCCAGCAGTTATCATAACTATGGCTACACCTTC.

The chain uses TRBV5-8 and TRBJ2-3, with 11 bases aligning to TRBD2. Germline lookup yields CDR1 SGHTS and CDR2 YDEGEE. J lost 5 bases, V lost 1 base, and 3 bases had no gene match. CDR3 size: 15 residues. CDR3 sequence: CASSLTSGGGDTQYF. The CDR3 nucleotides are TGTGCCAGCAGCTTGACTAGCGGGGGTGGAGATACGCAGTATTTT.

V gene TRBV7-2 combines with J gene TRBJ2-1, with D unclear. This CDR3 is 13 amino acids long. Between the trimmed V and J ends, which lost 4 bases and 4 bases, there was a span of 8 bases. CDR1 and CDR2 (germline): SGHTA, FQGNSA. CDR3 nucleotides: TGTGCCAGCAGCTCGACTCGATACAATGAGCAGTTCTTC. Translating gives CASSSTRYNEQFF.

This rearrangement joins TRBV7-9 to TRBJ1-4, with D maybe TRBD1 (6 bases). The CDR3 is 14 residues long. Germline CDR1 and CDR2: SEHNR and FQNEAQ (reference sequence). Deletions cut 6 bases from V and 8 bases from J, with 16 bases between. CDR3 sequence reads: CASSYGGQGEKLFF. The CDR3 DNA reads TGTGCCAGCAGTTACGGGGGGCAAGGAGAAAAACTGTTTTTT.

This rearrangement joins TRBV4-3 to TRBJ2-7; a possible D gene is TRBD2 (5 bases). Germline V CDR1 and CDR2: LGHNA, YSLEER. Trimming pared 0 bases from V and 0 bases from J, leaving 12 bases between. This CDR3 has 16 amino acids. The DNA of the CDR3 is TGCGCCAGCAGCCAAGATAACCAGCGGAGCTCCTACGAGCAGTACTTC. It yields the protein CASSQDNQRSSYEQYF.

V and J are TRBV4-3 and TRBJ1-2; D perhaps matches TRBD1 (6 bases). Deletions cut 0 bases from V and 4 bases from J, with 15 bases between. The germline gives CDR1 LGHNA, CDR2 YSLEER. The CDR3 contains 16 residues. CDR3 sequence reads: CASSQEQGRIAYGYTF. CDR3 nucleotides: TGCGCCAGCAGCCAAGAGCAGGGGAGGATCGCCTATGGCTACACCTTC.

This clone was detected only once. The CDR3 here is CASSLNQETQYF. DNA for the CDR3: TGTGCCAGCAGCCTAAACCAAGAGACCCAGTACTTC. The chain links TRBV14 to TRBJ2-5; D not resolved. V gave up 4 bases and J gave up 0 bases, with 3 bases separating them. This CDR3 is built from 12 residues. The V gene's germline CDR1 is SGHDN and CDR2 FVKESK.

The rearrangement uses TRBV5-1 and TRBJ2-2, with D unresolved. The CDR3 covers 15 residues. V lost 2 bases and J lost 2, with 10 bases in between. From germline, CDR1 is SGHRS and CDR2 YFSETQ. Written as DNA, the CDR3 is TGCGCCAGCAGCTTCGAATCCGTTAACACCGGGGAGCTGTTTTTT. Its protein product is CASSFESVNTGELFF.

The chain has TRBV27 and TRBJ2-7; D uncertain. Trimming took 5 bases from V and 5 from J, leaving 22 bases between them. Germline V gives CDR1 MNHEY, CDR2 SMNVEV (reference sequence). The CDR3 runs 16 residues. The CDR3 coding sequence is TGTGCCAGCAGTCCGACCCCAAGACAATCCACCAACGAGCAGTACTTC. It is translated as CASSPTPRQSTNEQYF.

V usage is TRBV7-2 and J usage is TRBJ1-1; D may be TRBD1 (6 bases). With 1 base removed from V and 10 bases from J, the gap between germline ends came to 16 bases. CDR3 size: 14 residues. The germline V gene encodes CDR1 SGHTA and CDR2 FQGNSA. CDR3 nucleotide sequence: TGTGCCAGCAGCTTAGGTTGGCGGCAGGGGATAGCTTTCTTT. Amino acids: CASSLGWRQGIAFF.